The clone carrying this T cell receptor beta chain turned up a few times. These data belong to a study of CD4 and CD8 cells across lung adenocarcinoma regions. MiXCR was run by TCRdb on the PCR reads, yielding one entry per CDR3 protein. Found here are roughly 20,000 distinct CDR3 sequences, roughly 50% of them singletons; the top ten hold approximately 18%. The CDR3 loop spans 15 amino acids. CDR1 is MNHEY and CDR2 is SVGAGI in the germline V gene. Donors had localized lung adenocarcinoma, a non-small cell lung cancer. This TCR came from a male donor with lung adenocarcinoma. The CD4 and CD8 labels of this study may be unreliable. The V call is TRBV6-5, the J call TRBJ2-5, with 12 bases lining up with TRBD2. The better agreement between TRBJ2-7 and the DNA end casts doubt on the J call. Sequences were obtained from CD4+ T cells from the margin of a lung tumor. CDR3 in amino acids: CASSYSGLAGYEQYF. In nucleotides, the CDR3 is TGTGCCAGCAGTTATTCCGGACTAGCGGGATACGAGCAGTACTTC.